This record covers a single T cell receptor (beta chain). The sample originates from a study of OX40 agonist ivuxolimab in advanced cancers. About the study: Ivuxolimab, an agonist antibody against OX40 (CD134), was given to patients. Aged 23 to 79 with a mean of approximately 57 years, they were around 85% male.

Peripheral blood came from all dose cohorts at three timepoints. TCRdb's copy holds only in-frame clones and misses some; the assay was immunoSEQ multiplex PCR. The sample holds 70,000 or so clones, 92% seen once. This material consisted of CD4+ or CD8+ T cells sorted from blood, taken in a trial of the OX40 agonist ivuxolimab. This TCR was sampled from an adult with an advanced solid tumor such as melanoma, head and neck, liver or kidney cancer.

CDR3 DNA: TGTGCCAGCAGTTACTCCCTCACGGACGTCCCCACTGAAGCTTTCTTT. Translating gives CASSYSLTDVPTEAFF. The V gene is TRBV6-5, the J gene TRBJ1-1; D unclear. The germline V gene has CDR1 MNHEY and CDR2 SVGAGI. The ends were cut back, 0 bases at V and 4 bases at J, with 15 bases in the middle. The CDR3 contains 16 residues.